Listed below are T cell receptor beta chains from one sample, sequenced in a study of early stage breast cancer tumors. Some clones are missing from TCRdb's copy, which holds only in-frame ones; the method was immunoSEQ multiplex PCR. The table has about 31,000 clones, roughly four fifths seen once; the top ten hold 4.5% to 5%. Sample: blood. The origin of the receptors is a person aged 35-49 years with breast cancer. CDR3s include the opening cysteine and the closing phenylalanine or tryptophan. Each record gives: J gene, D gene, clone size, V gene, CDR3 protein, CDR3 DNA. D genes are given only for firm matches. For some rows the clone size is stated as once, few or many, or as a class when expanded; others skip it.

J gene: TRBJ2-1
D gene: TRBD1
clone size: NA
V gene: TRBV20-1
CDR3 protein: CSANRQGEQFF
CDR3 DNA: TGCAGTGCTAACCGACAGGGGGAGCAGTTCTTC

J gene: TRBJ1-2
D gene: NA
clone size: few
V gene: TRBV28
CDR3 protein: CASSPIGAYGYTF
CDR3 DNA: TGTGCCAGCAGTCCGATAGGGGCCTATGGCTACACCTTC

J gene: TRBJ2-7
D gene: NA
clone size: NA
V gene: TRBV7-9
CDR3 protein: CASSASGGYEQYF
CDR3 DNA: TGTGCCAGCAGCGCCTCAGGGGGGTACGAGCAGTACTTC

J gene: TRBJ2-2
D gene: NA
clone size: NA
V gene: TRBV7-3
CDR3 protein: CATSSVANTGELFF
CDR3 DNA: TGTGCCACTTCTAGCGTCGCGAACACCGGGGAGCTGTTTTTT

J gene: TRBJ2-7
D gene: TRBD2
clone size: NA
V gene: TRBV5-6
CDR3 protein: CASSLGASGRAREQYF
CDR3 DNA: TGTGCCAGCAGCTTGGGAGCTAGCGGGAGGGCCCGCGAGCAGTACTTC

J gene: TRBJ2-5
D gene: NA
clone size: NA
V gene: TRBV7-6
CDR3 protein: CASSPQETQYF
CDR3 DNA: TGTGCCAGCAGCCCCCAAGAGACCCAGTACTTC

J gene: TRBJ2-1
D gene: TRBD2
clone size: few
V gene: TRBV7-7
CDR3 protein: CASSGTSVSEQFF
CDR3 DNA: TGTGCCAGCTCCGGGACTAGCGTTAGTGAGCAGTTCTTC

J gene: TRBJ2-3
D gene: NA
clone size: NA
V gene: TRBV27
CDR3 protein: CASSLDRGVRGTDTQYF
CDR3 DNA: TGTGCCAGCAGTCTAGACCGGGGCGTTCGGGGCACAGATACGCAGTATTTT

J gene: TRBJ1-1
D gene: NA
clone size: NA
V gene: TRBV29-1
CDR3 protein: CSVAISGGTEAFF
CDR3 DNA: TGCAGCGTTGCGATCTCGGGTGGCACTGAAGCTTTCTTT

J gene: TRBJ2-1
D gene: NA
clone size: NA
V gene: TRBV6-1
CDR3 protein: CASTPRGYNEQFF
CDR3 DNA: TGTGCCAGCACTCCGCGAGGGTACAATGAGCAGTTCTTC

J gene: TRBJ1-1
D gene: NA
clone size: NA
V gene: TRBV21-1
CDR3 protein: CASSKATTPLNTEAFF
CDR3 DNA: TGTGCCAGCAGCAAAGCTACAACACCACTAAACACTGAAGCTTTCTTT

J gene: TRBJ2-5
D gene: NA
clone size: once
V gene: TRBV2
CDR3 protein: CASSGATRAEETQYF
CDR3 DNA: TGTGCCAGCAGTGGAGCTACTAGGGCGGAAGAGACCCAGTACTTC

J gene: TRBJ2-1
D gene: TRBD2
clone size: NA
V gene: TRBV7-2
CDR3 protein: CASSRQASGYNEQFF
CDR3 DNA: TGTGCCAGCAGCCGACAGGCTAGCGGGTACAATGAGCAGTTCTTC

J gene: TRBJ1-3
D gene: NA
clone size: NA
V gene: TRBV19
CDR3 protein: CASSSGRNTIYF
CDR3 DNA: TGTGCCAGTAGTTCTGGGAGAAACACCATATATTTT

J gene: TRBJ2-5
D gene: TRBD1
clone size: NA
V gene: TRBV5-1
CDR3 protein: CASSATGEETQYF
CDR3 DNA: TGCGCCAGCAGCGCGACAGGGGAAGAGACCCAGTACTTC

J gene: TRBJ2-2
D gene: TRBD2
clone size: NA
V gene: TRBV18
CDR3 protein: CASSPATSGGTGELFF
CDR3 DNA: TGTGCCAGCTCACCCGCGACTAGCGGGGGCACCGGGGAGCTGTTTTTT

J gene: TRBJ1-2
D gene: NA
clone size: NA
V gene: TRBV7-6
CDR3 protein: CASSPDRINYGYTF
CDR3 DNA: TGTGCCAGCAGCCCAGACAGAATTAACTATGGCTACACCTTC

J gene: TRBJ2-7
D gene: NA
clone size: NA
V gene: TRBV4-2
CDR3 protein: CASSQRASGSYEQYF
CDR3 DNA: TGTGCCAGCAGCCAACGAGCCAGCGGTAGCTACGAGCAGTACTTC

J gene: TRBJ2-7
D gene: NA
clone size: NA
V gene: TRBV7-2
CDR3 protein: CASSFDGSSYEQYF
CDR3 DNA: TGTGCCAGCAGCTTTGACGGAAGCTCCTACGAGCAGTACTTC

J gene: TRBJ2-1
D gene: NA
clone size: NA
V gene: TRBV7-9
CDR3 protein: CASSLGGVHEQFF
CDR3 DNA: TGTGCCAGCAGCTTAGGAGGGGTCCATGAGCAGTTCTTC

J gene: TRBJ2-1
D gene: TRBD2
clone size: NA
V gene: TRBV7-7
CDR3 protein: CASSFQGSGRASRYNEQFF
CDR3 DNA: TGTGCCAGCAGCTTCCAGGGTAGCGGGAGGGCGTCGAGATACAATGAGCAGTTCTTC

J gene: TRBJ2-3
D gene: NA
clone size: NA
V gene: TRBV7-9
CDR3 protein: CASREEVDTQYF
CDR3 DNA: TGTGCCAGCAGGGAGGAGGTAGATACGCAGTATTTT

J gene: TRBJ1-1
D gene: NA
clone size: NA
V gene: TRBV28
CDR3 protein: CASSSGAAREAFF
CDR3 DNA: TGTGCCAGCAGTTCAGGGGCCGCCCGGGAAGCTTTCTTT

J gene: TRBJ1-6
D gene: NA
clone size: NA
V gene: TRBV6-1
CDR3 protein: CASSEFATGTSSPLHF
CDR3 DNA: TGTGCCAGCAGTGAATTCGCCACAGGAACTAGTTCACCCCTCCACTTT

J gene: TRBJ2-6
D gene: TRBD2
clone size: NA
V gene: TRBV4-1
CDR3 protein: CASSQAMGLAGVAGANVLTF
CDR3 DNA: TGCGCCAGCAGCCAAGCTATGGGACTAGCGGGAGTAGCTGGGGCCAACGTCCTGACTTTC

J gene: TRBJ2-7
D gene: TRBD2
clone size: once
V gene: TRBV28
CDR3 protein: CASSLPGRVREQYF
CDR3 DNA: TGTGCCAGCAGTTTACCCGGGAGGGTGCGCGAGCAGTACTTC

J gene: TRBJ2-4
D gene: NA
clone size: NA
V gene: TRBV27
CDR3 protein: CASSLTRTQNIQYF
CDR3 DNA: TGTGCCAGCAGCCTGACTAGAACCCAAAACATTCAGTACTTC

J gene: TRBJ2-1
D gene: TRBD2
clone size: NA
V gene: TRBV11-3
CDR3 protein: CASSPTWSGTSSGRSYEQFF
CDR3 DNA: TGTGCCAGCAGCCCCACCTGGTCGGGCACTTCTAGCGGGAGGTCTTATGAGCAGTTCTTC

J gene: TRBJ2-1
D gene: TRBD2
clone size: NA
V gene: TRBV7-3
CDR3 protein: CASSLTASGEQFF
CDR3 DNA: TGTGCCAGCAGCTTAACGGCTAGCGGGGAGCAGTTCTTC

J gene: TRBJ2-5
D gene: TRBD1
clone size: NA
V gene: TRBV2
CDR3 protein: CAGGQGARETQYF
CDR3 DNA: TGTGCCGGGGGACAGGGGGCCAGGGAGACCCAGTACTTC

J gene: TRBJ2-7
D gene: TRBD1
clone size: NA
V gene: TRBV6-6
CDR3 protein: CASSARDSLYEQYF
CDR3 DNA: TGTGCCAGCAGTGCCCGGGACAGCCTGTACGAGCAGTACTTC

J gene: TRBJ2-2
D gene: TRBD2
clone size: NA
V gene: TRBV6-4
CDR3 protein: CASSDRLGTSGVLAGLWYTGELFF
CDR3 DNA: TGTGCCAGCAGTGACCGTCTGGGTACTTCCGGGGTACTAGCGGGACTGTGGTACACCGGGGAGCTGTTTTTT